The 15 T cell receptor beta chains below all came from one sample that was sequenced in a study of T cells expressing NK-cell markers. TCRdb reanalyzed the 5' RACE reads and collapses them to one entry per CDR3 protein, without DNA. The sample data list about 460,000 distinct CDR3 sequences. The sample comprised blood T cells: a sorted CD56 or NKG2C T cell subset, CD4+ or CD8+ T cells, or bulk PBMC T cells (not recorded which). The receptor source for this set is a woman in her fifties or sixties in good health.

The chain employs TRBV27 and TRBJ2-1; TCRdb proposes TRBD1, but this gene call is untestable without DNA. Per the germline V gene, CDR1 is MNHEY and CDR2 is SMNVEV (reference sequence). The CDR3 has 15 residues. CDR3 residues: CASSSRGTGANEQFF.

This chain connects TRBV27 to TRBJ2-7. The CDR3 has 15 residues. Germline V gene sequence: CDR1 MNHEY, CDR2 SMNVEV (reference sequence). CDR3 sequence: CASSPRGNKPHEQYF.

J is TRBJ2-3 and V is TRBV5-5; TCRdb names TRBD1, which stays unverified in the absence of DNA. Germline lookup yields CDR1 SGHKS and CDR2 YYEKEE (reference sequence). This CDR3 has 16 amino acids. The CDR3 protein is CASSPRWTGNTDTQYF.

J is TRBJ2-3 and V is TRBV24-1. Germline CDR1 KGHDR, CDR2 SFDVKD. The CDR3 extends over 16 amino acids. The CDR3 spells CATSDPTQFATDTQYF.

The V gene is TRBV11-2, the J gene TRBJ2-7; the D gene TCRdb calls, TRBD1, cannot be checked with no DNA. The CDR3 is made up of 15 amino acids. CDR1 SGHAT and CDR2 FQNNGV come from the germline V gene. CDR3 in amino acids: CASSTLRDRGYEQYF.

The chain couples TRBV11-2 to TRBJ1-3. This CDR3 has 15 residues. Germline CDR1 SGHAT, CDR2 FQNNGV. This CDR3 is CASSLSPASGNTIYF.

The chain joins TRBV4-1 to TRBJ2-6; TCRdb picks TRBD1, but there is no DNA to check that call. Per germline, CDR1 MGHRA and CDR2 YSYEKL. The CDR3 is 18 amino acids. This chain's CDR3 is CASSHQGTGVSGANVLTF.

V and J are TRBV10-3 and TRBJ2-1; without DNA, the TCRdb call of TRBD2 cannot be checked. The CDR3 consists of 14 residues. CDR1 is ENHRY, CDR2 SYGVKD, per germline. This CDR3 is CAISELRGDNEQFF.

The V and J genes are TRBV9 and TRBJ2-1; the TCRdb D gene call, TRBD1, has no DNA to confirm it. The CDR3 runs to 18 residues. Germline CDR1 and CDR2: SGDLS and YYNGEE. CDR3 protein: CASSPRGVRDSSYNEQFF.

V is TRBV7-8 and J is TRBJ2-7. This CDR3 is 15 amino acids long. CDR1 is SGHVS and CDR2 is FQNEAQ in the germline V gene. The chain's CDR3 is CASSRGTDRTYEQYF.

CDR3 residues: CSARDIARAMNEQFF. The chain is built from TRBV20-1 and TRBJ2-1; TCRdb returns TRBD1, unconfirmable since there is no DNA. The CDR3 is 15 amino acids. Germline loops: CDR1 DFQATT, CDR2 SNEGSKA (reference sequence).

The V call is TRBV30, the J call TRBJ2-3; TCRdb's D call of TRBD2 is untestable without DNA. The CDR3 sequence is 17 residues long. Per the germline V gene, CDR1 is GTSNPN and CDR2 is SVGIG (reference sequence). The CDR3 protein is CAWSAGLAGISTDTQYF.

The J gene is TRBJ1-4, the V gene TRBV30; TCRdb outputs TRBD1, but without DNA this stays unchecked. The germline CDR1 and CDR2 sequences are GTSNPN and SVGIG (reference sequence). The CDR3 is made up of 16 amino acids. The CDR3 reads CAWSVRTGGVGEKLFF. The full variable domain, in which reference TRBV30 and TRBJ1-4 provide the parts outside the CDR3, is SQTIHQWPATLVQPVGSPLSLECTVEGTSNPNLYWYRQAAGRGLQLLFYSVGIGQISSEVPQNLSASRPQDRQFILSSKKLLLSDSGFYLCAWSVRTGGVGEKLFFGSGTQLSVL.

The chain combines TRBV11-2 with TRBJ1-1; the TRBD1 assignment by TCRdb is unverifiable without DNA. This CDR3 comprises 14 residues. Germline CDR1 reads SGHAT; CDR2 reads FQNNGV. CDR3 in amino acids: CASRPISGGREAFF.

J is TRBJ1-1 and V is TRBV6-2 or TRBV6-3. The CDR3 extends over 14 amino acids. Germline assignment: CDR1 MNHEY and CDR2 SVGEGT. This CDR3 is CASSYSRQHTEAFF.